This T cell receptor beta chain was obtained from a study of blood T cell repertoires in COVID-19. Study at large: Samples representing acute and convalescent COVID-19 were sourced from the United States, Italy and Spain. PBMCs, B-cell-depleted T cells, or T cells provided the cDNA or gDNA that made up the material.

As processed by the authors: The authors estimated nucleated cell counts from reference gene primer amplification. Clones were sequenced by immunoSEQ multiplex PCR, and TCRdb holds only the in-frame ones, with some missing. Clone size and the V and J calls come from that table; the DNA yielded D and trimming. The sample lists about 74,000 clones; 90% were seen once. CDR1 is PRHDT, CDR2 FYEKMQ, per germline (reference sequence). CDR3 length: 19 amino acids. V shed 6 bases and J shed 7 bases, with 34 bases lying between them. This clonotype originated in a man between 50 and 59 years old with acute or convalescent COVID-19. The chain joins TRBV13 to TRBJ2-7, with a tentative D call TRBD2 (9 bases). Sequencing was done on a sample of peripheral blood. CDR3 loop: CASSFGGQGASGRMREQYF. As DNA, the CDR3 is TGTGCCAGCAGTTTCGGGGGGCAGGGGGCCAGCGGGAGGATGAGGGAGCAGTACTTC. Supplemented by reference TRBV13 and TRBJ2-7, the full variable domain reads AAGVIQSPRHLIKEKRETATLKCYPIPRHDTVYWYQQGPGQDPQFLISFYEKMQSDKGSIPDRFSAQQFSDYHSELNMSSLELGDSALYFCASSFGGQGASGRMREQYFGPGTRLTVT.